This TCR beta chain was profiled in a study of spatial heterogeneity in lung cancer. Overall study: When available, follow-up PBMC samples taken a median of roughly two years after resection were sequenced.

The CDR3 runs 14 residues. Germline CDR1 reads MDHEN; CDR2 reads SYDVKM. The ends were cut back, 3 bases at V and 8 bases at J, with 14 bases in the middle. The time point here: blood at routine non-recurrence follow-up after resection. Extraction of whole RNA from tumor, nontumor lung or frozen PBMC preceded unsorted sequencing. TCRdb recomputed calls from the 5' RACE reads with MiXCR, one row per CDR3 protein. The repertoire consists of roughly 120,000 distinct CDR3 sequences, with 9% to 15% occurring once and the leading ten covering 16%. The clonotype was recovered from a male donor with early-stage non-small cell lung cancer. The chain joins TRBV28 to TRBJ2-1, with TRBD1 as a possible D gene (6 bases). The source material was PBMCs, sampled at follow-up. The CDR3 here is CASSLSTGWDEQFF. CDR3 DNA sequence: TGTGCCAGCAGTTTGTCTACAGGGTGGGATGAGCAGTTCTTC.